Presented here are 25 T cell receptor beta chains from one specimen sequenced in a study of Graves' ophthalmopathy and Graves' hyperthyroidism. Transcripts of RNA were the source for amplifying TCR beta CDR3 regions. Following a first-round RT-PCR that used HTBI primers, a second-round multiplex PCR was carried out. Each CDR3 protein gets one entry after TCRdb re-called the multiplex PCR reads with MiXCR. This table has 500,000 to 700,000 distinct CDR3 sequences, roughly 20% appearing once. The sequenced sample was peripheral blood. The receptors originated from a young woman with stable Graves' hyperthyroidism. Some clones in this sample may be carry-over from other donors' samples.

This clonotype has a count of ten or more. DNA for the CDR3: TGCGCCAGCAGCTTGGGCGGACAGGGAGATTCACCCCTCCACTTT. Translating gives CASSLGGQGDSPLHF. The chain joins TRBV5-1 to TRBJ1-6; 8 bases map to TRBD1. The junction had 4 bases not matched to a gene; V was cut back by 0 bases and J by 8 bases. Germline CDR1 reads SGHRS; CDR2 reads YFSETQ. This CDR3 region has 15 residues.

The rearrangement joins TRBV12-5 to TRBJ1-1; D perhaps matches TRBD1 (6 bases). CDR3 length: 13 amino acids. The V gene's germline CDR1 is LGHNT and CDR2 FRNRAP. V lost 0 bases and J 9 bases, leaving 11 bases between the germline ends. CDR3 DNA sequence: TGTGCTAGTGGTTTGGTACTTGGGACACAAGCTTTCTTT. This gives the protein CASGLVLGTQAFF.

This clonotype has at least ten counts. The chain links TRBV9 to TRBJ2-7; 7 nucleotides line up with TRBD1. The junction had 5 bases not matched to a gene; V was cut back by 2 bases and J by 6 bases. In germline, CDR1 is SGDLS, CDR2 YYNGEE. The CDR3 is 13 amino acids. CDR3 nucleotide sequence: TGTGCCAGCAGCGTCGACAGGGTAGGCGAGCAGTACTTC. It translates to CASSVDRVGEQYF.

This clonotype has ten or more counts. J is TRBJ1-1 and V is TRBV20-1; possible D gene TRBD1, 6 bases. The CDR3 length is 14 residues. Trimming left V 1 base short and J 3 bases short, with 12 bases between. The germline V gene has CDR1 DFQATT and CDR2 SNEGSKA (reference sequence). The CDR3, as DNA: TGCAGTGCTAGAGGGGGGGGGGCGGACACTGAAGCTTTCTTT. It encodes CSARGGGADTEAFF.

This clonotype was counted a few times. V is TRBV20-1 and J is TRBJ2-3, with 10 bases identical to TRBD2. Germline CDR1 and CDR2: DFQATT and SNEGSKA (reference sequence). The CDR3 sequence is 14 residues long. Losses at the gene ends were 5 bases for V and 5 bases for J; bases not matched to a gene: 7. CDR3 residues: CSARSGGAVDTQYF. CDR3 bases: TGCAGTGCTCGGAGCGGGGGGGCCGTAGATACGCAGTATTTT.

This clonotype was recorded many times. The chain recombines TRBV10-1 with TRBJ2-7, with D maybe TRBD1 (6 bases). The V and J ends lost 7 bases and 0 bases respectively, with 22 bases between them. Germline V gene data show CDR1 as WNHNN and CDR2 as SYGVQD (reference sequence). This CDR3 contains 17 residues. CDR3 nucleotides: TGCGCCAGCAACATCCCCATAGACAGGACCCGCTCCTACGAGCAGTACTTC. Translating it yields CASNIPIDRTRSYEQYF.

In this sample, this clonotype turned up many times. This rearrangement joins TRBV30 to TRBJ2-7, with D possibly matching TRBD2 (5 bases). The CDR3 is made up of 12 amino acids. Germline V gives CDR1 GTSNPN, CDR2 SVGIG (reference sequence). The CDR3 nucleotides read TGTGAAAGTAGCGCCGCTTCAAACGAGCAGTACTTC. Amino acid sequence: CESSAASNEQYF.

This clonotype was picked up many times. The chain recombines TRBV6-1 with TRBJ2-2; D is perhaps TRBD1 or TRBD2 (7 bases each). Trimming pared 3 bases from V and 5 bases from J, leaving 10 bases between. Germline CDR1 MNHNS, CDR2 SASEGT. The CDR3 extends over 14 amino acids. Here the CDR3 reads CASSDQGGTGELFF. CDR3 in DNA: TGTGCCAGCAGTGACCAGGGGGGGACCGGGGAGCTGTTTTTT.

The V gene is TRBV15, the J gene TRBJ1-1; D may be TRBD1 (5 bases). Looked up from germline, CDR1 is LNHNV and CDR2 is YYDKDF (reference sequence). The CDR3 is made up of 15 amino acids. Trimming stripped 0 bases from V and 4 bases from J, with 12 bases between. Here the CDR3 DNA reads TGTGCCACCAGCAGAGAATGGGGGAGCGGCACTGAAGCTTTCTTT. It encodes CATSREWGSGTEAFF.

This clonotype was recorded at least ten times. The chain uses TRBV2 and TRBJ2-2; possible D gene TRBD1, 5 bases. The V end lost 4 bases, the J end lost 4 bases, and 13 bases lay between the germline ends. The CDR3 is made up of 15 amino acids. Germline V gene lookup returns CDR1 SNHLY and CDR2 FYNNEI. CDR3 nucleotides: TGTGCCAGCAGTGGGGCAGGGCGTGGCACCGGGGAGCTGTTTTTT. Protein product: CASSGAGRGTGELFF.

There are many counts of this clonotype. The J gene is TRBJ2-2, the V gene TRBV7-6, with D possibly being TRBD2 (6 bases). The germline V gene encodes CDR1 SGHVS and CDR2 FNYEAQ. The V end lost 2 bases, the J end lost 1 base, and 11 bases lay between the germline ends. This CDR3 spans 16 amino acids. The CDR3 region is CASSLSGSGNTGELFF. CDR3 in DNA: TGTGCCAGCAGCTTAAGCGGTAGCGGGAACACCGGGGAGCTGTTTTTT.

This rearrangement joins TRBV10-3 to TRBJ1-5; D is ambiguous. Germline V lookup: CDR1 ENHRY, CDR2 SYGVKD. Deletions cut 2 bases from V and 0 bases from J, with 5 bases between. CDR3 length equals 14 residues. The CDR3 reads CAISENDSNQPQHF. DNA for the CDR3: TGTGCCATCAGTGAGAATGATAGCAATCAGCCCCAGCATTTT.

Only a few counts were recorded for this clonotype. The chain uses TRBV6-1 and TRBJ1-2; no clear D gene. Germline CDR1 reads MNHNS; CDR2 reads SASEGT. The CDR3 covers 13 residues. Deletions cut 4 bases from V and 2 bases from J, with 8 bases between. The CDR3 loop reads CASSVRLNYGYTF. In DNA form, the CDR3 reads TGTGCCAGCAGTGTTAGGTTAAACTATGGCTACACCTTC.

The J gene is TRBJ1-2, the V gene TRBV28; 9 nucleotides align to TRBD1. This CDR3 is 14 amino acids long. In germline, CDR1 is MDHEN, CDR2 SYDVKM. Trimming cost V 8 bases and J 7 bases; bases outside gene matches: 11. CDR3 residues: CASRDRDFFIGYTF. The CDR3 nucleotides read TGTGCCAGCCGGGACAGGGACTTTTTTATTGGCTACACCTTC.

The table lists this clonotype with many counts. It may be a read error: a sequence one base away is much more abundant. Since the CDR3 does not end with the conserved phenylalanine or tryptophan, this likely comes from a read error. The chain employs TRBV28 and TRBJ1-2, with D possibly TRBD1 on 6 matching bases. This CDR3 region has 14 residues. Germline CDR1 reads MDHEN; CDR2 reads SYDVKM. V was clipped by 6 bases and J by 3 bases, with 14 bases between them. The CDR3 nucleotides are TGTGCCAGCAGGGACACAGGGTACGACTATGGCTACACCCTC. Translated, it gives CASRDTGYDYGYTL.

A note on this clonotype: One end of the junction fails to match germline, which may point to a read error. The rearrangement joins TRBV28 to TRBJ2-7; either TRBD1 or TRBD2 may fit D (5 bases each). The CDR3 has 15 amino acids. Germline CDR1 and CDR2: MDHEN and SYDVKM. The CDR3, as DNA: TGTGCCAGTACGCCTAGTAGCGTGGGGCCCTACGATCAGTACTTC. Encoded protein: CASTPSSVGPYDQYF.

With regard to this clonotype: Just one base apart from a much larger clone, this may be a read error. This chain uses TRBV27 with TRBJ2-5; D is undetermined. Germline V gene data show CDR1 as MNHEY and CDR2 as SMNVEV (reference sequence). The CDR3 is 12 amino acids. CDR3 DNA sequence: TGTGCCAACAGTTTCCTCCAAGAGACCCAGTACTTC. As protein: CANSFLQETQYF.

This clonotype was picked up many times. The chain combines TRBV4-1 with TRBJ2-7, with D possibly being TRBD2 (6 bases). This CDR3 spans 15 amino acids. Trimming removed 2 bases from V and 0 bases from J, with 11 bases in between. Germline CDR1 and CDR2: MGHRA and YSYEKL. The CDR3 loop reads CASSQPTGSSYEQYF. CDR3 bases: TGCGCCAGCAGCCAACCCACCGGGAGCTCCTACGAGCAGTACTTC.

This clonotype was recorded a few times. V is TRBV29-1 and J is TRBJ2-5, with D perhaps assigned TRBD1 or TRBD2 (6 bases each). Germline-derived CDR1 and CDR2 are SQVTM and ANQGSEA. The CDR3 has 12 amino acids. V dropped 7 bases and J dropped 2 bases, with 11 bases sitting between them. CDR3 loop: CSGRGLQETQYF. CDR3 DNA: TGCAGCGGACGGGGGCTACAAGAGACCCAGTACTTC.

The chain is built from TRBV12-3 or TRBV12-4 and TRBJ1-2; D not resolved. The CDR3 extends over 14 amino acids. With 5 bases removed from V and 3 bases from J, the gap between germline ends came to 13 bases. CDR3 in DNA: TGTGCCAGCAGTCCCGTCGGCAGAGACTATGGCTACACCTTC. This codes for CASSPVGRDYGYTF.

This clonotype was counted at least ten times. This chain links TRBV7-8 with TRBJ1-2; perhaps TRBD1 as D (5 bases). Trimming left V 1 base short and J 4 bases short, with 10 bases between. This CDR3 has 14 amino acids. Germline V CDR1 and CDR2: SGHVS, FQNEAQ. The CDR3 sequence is CASSLVGQGYGYTF. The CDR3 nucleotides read TGTGCCAGCAGCTTAGTGGGGCAGGGCTATGGCTACACCTTC.

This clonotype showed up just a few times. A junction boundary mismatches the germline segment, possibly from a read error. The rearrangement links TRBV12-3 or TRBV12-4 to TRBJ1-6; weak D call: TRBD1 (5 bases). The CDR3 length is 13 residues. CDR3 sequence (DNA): TGTGCCAGCAGGATGTGGGGGGTTTCACTCCTCCACTTT. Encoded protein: CASRMWGVSLLHF.

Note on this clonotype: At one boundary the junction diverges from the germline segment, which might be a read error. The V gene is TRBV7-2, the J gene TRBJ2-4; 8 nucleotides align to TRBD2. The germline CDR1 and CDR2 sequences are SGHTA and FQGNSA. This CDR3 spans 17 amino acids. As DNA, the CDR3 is TGTGCCAGCAGCTTTTTCCTGGTAGCGGGATTGTTGGACATTAAGTACTTC. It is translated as CASSFFLVAGLLDIKYF.

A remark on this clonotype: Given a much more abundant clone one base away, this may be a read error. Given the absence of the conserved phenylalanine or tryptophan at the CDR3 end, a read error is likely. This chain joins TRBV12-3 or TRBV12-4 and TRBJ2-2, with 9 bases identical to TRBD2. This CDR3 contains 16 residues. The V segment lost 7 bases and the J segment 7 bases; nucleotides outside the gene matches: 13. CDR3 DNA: TGTGCCAGCAAAATTATAGGTAGCGGGGGTAACGGGGAGCTGTTTTTG. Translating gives CASKIIGSGGNGELFL.

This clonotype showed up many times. Here the CDR3 reads CASSAGTGYYEQYF. CDR3 nucleotides: TGTGCCAGCAGCGCCGGGACAGGATATTACGAGCAGTACTTC. The chain recombines TRBV12-3 or TRBV12-4 with TRBJ2-7; 8 nucleotides line up with TRBD1. The CDR3 length is 14 residues. The J segment lost 4 bases and the V segment lost 6 bases, leaving 8 bases of the junction unmatched.